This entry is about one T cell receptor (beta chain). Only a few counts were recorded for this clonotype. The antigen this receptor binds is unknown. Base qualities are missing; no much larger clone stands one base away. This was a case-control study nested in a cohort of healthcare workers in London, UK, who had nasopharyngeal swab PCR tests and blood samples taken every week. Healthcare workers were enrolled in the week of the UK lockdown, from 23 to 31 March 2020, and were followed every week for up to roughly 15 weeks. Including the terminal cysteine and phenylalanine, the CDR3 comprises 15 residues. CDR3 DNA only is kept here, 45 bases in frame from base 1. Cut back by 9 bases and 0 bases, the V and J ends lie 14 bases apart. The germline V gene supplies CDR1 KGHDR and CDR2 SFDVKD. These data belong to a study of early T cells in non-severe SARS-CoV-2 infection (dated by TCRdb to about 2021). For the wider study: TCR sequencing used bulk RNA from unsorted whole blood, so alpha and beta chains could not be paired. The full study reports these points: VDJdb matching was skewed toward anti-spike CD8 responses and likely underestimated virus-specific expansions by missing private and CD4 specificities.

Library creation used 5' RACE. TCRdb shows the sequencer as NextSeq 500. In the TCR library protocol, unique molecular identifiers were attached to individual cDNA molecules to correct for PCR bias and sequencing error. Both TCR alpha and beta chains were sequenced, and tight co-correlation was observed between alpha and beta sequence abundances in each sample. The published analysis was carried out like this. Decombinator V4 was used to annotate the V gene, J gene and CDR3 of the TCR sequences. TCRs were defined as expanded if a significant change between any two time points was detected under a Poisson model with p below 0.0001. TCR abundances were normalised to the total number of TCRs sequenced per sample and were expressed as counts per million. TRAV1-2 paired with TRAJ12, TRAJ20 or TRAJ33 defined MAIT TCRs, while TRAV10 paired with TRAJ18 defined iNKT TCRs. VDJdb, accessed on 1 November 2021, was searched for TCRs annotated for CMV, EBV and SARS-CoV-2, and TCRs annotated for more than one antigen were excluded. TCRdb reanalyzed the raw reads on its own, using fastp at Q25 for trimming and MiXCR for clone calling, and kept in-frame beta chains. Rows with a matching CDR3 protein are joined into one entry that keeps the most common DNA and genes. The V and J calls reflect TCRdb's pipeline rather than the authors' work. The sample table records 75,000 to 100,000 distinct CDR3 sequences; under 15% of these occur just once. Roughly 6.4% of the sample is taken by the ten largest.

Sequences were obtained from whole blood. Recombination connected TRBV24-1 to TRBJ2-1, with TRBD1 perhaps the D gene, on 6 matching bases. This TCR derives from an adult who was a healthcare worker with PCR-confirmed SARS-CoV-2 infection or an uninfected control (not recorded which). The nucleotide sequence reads TGTGCCACCCTCGATACAGGGTCCTCCTACAATGAGCAGTTCTTC. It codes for CATLDTGSSYNEQFF.